The 6 T cell receptor beta chains below come from one sample, sequenced in a study of blood T cell repertoires in COVID-19. This table comes from immunoSEQ multiplex PCR, and its TCRdb copy is limited to in-frame clones, with some not included. The data hold 20,000 to 30,000 clones, with about 92% observed a single time. The specimen was peripheral blood. The receptors were gathered from a human donor in a cohort sampled during active COVID-19.

This clone was observed a handful of times. The chain is built from TRBV2 and TRBJ2-2, with D possibly being TRBD2 (7 bases). The V gene's germline CDR1 is SNHLY and CDR2 FYNNEI. Trimming left V 7 bases short and J 6 bases short, with 24 bases between. This CDR3 spans 17 amino acids. The CDR3 coding sequence is TGTGCCAGCACCACCAAAGGGGGGGTCGTCGTGGCCGGGGAGCTGTTTTTT. As protein: CASTTKGGVVVAGELFF.

This chain uses TRBV24-1 with TRBJ1-5; TRBD1 matches 8 bases. The germline gives CDR1 KGHDR, CDR2 SFDVKD. The CDR3 totals 14 residues. V lost 4 bases and J lost 2; bases outside the gene matches: 0. The CDR3, as DNA: TGTGCCACCAGTGAGGGACAGGGCAATCAGCCCCAGCATTTT. Amino acids: CATSEGQGNQPQHF.

J is TRBJ2-5 and V is TRBV6-5, with D possibly matching TRBD2 (8 bases). The germline V and J ends were trimmed by 2 bases and 7 bases, with 14 bases remaining between them. Per germline, CDR1 MNHEY and CDR2 SVGAGI. This CDR3 comprises 14 residues. In DNA form, the CDR3 reads TGTGCCAGCAGTTACGAGGGGGCGGGAGGGACCCAGTACTTC. Its protein product is CASSYEGAGGTQYF.

V and J are TRBV7-9 and TRBJ2-5, with TRBD1 matching 9 bases. CDR1 is SEHNR and CDR2 is FQNEAQ in the germline V gene (reference sequence). This CDR3 is 15 amino acids long. The V and J ends lost 5 bases and 5 bases, in that order; junction bases with no gene match: 9. This CDR3 is CASSTWDRAPETQYF. The CDR3 DNA sequence: TGTGCCAGCAGCACATGGGACAGGGCACCGGAGACCCAGTACTTC.

This sequence joins TRBV28 and TRBJ2-5; 9 bases fit TRBD2. The CDR3 loop spans 16 amino acids. J was trimmed by 5 bases and V by 3 bases; bases with no gene match: 10. From germline, CDR1 is MDHEN and CDR2 SYDVKM. The DNA for the CDR3 is TGTGCCAGCAGTTTCTCGGCGGGGGGGCTTGTGGAGACCCAGTACTTC. It specifies CASSFSAGGLVETQYF.

This chain joins TRBV11-2 and TRBJ1-5, with D perhaps TRBD1 (5 bases). Looked up from germline, CDR1 is SGHAT and CDR2 is FQNNGV. This CDR3 contains 15 residues. The V end was cut by 0 bases, the J end by 6 bases, with 12 bases between. The CDR3 reads CASSLDSAGGQPQHF. The CDR3 coding sequence is TGTGCCAGCAGCTTAGATTCGGCGGGGGGTCAGCCCCAGCATTTT.